Shown below are 2 T cell receptor beta chains from a single sample sequenced in a study of blood T cell repertoires in COVID-19 (dated by TCRdb to about 2020). The library was produced with the immunoSEQ multiplex PCR assay. TCRdb carries this immuneACCESS record with in-frame sequences only. Its versions omit some clonotypes, under half of them owing to an unresolved V gene in the studies checked, with the rest unexplained. The sample table records about 33,000 clones; 80% to 90% of these occur just once. The top ten clonotypes cover 5.5% to 6.5% of the sample. The sample consisted of peripheral blood. Receptors originate from a woman aged 80 or over with active or convalescent COVID-19.

The V and J genes are TRBV5-8 and TRBJ1-2; 7 bases are shared with TRBD1. Germline V gene data show CDR1 as SGHTS and CDR2 as YDEGEE. The J segment lost 1 base and the V segment lost 7 bases, leaving 7 bases of the junction unmatched. This CDR3 comprises 14 residues. CDR3 residues: CASAKDRINYGYTF. CDR3 in DNA: TGTGCCAGCGCAAAGGACAGGATTAACTATGGCTACACCTTC.

The chain recombines TRBV5-5 with TRBJ1-5; D may be TRBD1 (6 bases). Deletions cut 4 bases from V and 4 bases from J, with 18 bases between. The CDR3 runs to 16 residues. Germline-derived CDR1 and CDR2 are SGHKS and YYEKEE (reference sequence). The CDR3 reads CASSAWPGTTNQPQHF. CDR3 nucleotide sequence: TGTGCCAGCAGCGCATGGCCCGGGACAACGAATCAGCCCCAGCATTTT.